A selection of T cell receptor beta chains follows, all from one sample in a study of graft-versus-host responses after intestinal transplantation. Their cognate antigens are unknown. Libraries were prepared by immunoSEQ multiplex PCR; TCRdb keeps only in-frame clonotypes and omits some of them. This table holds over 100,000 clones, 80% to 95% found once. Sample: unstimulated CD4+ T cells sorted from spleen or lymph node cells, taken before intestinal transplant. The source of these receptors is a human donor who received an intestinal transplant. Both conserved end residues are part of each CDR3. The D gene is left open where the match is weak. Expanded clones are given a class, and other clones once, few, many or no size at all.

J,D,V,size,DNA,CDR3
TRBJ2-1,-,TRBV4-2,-,TGTGCCAGCAGCCAAGTTCCCTCAAGCTCCTACAATGAGCAGTTCTTC,CASSQVPSSSYNEQFF
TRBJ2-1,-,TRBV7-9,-,TGTGCCAGCACTATAAATGAGCAGTTCTTC,CASTINEQFF
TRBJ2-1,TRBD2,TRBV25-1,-,TGTGCCAGCAGTGATAGCGGGAGCTCCTACAATGAGCAGTTCTTC,CASSDSGSSYNEQFF
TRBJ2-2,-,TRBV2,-,TGTGCCAGCACCGGGGGCGTCGGGAGGCTGTTTTTT,CASTGGVGRLFF
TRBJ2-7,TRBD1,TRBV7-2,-,TGTGCCAGCAGCTTATGGGGACAGACTCTCTACGAGCAGTACTTC,CASSLWGQTLYEQYF
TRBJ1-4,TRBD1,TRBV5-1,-,TGCGCCAGCAGCCCGGGACAGGAAGGAGAAAAACTGTTTTTT,CASSPGQEGEKLFF
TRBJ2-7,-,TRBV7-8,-,TGTGCCAGCAGCTCCTCCGAGTCCCGGACCTACGAGCAGTACTTC,CASSSSESRTYEQYF
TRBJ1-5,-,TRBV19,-,TGTGCCAGTAGTATCCCCTTAGGACCTAGCAATCAGCCCCAGCATTTT,CASSIPLGPSNQPQHF
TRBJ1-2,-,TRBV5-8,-,TGTGCCAGCAGCTGGGAGGACAGAACTTTCTATGGCTACACCTTC,CASSWEDRTFYGYTF
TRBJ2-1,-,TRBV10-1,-,TGCGCCAGCAGTGAGGCCTTCCATGAGCAGTTCTTC,CASSEAFHEQFF
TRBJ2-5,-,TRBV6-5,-,TGTGCCAGCAGTTACTCGCTTCGAACAGGCCAAGAGACCCAGTACTTC,CASSYSLRTGQETQYF
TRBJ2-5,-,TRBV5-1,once,TGCGCCAGCAGTCAGGGGGGCCAAAAGACCCAGTACTTC,CASSQGGQKTQYF
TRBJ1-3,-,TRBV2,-,TGTGCCAGCACCGGGCGTTCTGGAAACACCATATATTTT,CASTGRSGNTIYF
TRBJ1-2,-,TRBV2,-,TGTGCCAGCAGTGAAAGGACGAACTATGGCTACACCTTC,CASSERTNYGYTF
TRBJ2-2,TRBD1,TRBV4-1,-,TGCGCCAGCAGCCACCCCACAGTGGTGGGACAGGGGGCTGACACCGGGGAGCTGTTTTTT,CASSHPTVVGQGADTGELFF
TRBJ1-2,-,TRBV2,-,TGTGCCAGCAGGGAGACAGGTCTCTATGGCTACACCTTC,CASRETGLYGYTF
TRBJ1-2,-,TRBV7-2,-,TGTGCCAGCAGCTCCGCCCCTAACTATGGCTACACCTTC,CASSSAPNYGYTF
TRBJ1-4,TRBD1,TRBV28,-,TGTGCCAGCAGGAAAATGGGGACAGGGGTATCTAGTAGGAATGAAAAACTGTTTTTT,CASRKMGTGVSSRNEKLFF
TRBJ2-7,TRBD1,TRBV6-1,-,TGTGCCAGCAGGACAGGGTTAACCTACGAGCAGTACTTC,CASRTGLTYEQYF
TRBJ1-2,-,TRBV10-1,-,TGCGCCAGCAGTGGGGGGCCGGGACATGGCTACACCTTC,CASSGGPGHGYTF
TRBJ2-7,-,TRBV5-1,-,TGCGCCAGCAGCTTGTGGGCTGGTCCGACGGCCTACGAGCAGTACTTC,CASSLWAGPTAYEQYF
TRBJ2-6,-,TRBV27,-,TGTGCCAGCAGTTTATTTGGGGGCTCTGGGGCCAACGTCCTGACTTTC,CASSLFGGSGANVLTF
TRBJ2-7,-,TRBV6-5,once,TGTGCCAGCCCTTCTAGAGGGGTGGTGAGGGAGCAGTACTTC,CASPSRGVVREQYF
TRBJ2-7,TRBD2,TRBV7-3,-,TGTGCCAGCAGCTTAGATGGCGGGAGCCAATACGAGCAGTACTTC,CASSLDGGSQYEQYF
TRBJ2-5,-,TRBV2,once,TGTGTCAGCACCCCCTCGGGAGAGACCCAGTACTTC,CVSTPSGETQYF
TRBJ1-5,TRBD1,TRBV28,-,TGTGCCAGCAGTTTCGGGGACAGGGGCGATCAGCCCCAGCATTTT,CASSFGDRGDQPQHF
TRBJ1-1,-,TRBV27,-,TGTGCCAGCAGTTTGGCAGGGCGAGGCACTGAAGCTTTCTTT,CASSLAGRGTEAFF
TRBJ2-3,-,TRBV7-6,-,TGTGCCAGCAGCTTAGTCCCGGGGGATACGCAGTATTTT,CASSLVPGDTQYF
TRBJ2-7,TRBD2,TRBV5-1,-,TGCGCCAGCAGCCTCGGACTAGCGGCAAGGAGCTCCTACGAGCAGTACTTC,CASSLGLAARSSYEQYF
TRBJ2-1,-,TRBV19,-,TGTGCCAGTAGTCCAAGCTCCTACAATGAGCAGTTCTTC,CASSPSSYNEQFF
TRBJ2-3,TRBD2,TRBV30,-,TGTGCCTGGAGTGTACTAGCGGGGACAGATACGCAGTATTTT,CAWSVLAGTDTQYF
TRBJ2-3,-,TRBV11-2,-,TGTGCCAGCACCTCGGCGGGCCGCGATACGCAGTATTTT,CASTSAGRDTQYF
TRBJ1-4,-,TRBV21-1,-,TGTGCCAGCAGCTCCCGGGACCTAGATGAAAAACTGTTTTTT,CASSSRDLDEKLFF
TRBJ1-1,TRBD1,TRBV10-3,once,TGTGCCATCAGTAGACAGGGGCCGAACACTGAAGCTTTCTTT,CAISRQGPNTEAFF
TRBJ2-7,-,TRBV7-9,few,TGTGCCAGCAGTAGGGAGGGGGCAAAGCAGTACTTC,CASSREGAKQYF
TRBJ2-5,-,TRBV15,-,TGTGCCACCAGCAGAGATGGACAGAGGCGGGAGACCCAGTACTTC,CATSRDGQRRETQYF
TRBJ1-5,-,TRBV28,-,TGTGCCAGCAGTCCCAGTTGGGGGAATCAGCCCCAGCATTTT,CASSPSWGNQPQHF
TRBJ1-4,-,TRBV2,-,TGTGCCAGCAGTGAACTGGGCGGATGGGAAAAACTGTTTTTT,CASSELGGWEKLFF
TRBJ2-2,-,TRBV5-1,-,TGCGCCAGCAGCTTGGCCCCGCACTCCGGGGAGCTGTTTTTT,CASSLAPHSGELFF
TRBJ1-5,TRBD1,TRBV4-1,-,TGCGCCAGCAGCCCCCTTCAAAAGGACAGGGGGCGAGATCAGCCCCAGCATTTT,CASSPLQKDRGRDQPQHF
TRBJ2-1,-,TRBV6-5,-,TGTGCCAGCAGGGGCCGCAGGGGAGGTGAGCAGTTCTTC,CASRGRRGGEQFF
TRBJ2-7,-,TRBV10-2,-,TGCGCCAGCAGTGTGGGACTCGGAGACTACGAGCAGTACTTC,CASSVGLGDYEQYF
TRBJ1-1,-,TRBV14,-,TGTGCCAGCAGCCTGCACTTGAACACTGAAGCTTTCTTT,CASSLHLNTEAFF
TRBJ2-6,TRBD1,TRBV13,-,TGTGCCAGCCTGAAGACAGGGGCCCACTCTGGGGCCAACGTCCTGACTTTC,CASLKTGAHSGANVLTF
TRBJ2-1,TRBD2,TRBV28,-,TGTGCCAGCAGTTCGGGACTAGCGGGAGCGGTCTTC,CASSSGLAGAVF
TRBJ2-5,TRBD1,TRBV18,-,TGTGCCAGCTCACCTTGGACAGGGCCAGAGACCCAGTACTTC,CASSPWTGPETQYF
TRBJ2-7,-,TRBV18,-,TGTGCCAGCTCCCCCGGGGGAGCGAACGAGCAGTACTTC,CASSPGGANEQYF
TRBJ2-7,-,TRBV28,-,TGTGCCAGCAGTTTATCGCACTACGAGCAGTACTTC,CASSLSHYEQYF
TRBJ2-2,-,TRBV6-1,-,TGTGCCAGCAGTGAACAGGGGCGCAGTACCGGGGAGCTGTTTTTT,CASSEQGRSTGELFF
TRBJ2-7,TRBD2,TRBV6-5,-,TGTGCCAGCAGTACCACTAGCGGGAGGGCCGGGGAGCAGTACTTC,CASSTTSGRAGEQYF
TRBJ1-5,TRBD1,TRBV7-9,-,TGTGCCAGCAGCTTCGGGACAGCTAGCAATCAGCCCCAGCATTTT,CASSFGTASNQPQHF
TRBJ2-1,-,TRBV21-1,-,TGTGCCAGCAGCAAAGTTGAGTACAATGAGCAGTTCTTC,CASSKVEYNEQFF